The clone carrying this TCR beta chain was found many times. Via MiXCR, TCRdb re-called the 5' RACE reads, giving one row per CDR3 protein. The sample yields roughly 350,000 distinct CDR3 sequences, approximately 9.1% seen once. This specimen belongs to a study of identical twins. V trimming: 3 bases; J trimming: 10 bases; junction bases outside the gene matches: 5. CDR3 length: 14 amino acids. The germline V gene encodes CDR1 MNHEY and CDR2 SMNVEV (reference sequence). The clonotype was recovered from a woman between 45 and 60 years old in good health. Sequencing was carried out using naive T cells sorted from blood. The V call is TRBV27, the J call TRBJ1-6, with 8 bases identical to TRBD1. CDR3 residues: CASSFDRGESPLHF. The CDR3 DNA reads as TGTGCCAGCAGTTTCGACAGGGGAGAGTCACCCCTCCACTTT.